This passage covers 13 T cell receptor beta chains from one sample sequenced in a study of blood T cell repertoires in COVID-19. Assay used: immunoSEQ multiplex PCR; TCRdb lists only in-frame clones, some missing. The sample holds roughly 280,000 clones, more than 85% seen once. The sample was peripheral blood. These TCRs come from a man aged 18 to 29 with active or convalescent COVID-19.

This chain connects TRBV2 to TRBJ1-5; the D gene is possibly TRBD1 (6 bases). The germline V and J ends were trimmed by 2 bases and 5 bases, with 16 bases remaining between them. The CDR3 spans 16 residues. CDR1 is SNHLY, CDR2 FYNNEI, per germline. The CDR3 sequence is CASSELDGGGYQPQHF. The CDR3 region has the DNA TGTGCCAGCAGTGAACTAGATGGTGGGGGCTATCAGCCCCAGCATTTT.

V and J are TRBV6-5 and TRBJ2-5, with TRBD2 matching over 7 bases. This CDR3 comprises 11 residues. Unmatched junction bases numbered 4, after V lost 6 bases and J lost 9 bases. In germline, CDR1 is MNHEY, CDR2 SVGAGI. The CDR3 reads CASRSAGAQYF. The CDR3 bases are TGTGCCAGCAGGAGCGCGGGGGCCCAGTACTTC.

The chain joins TRBV28 to TRBJ2-7; TRBD1 matches at 8 bases. V gave up 3 bases and J gave up 2 bases; unmatched junction bases: 6. The V gene's germline CDR1 is MDHEN and CDR2 SYDVKM. CDR3 length equals 15 residues. The CDR3 loop is CASSLQGTGAYEQYF. The CDR3 coding sequence is TGTGCCAGCAGTTTGCAAGGGACAGGCGCCTACGAGCAGTACTTC.

CDR3 protein: CASSEQAQETQYF. CDR3 nucleotide sequence: TGTGCCAGCAGTGAACAGGCGCAAGAGACCCAGTACTTC. The rearrangement links TRBV2 to TRBJ2-5, with D unresolved. The CDR3 totals 13 residues. Trimming removed 2 bases at V and 2 bases at J, with 6 bases between. The germline gives CDR1 SNHLY, CDR2 FYNNEI.

V is TRBV4-2 and J is TRBJ1-6, with no clear D. The germline V and J ends were trimmed by 0 bases and 5 bases, with 5 bases remaining between them. Germline loops: CDR1 LGHNA, CDR2 YNFKEQ. This CDR3 spans 14 amino acids. The CDR3 loop is CASSQDRNNSPLHF. The CDR3, as DNA: TGTGCCAGCAGCCAAGACAGGAATAATTCACCCCTCCACTTT.

Concerning this clone itself: Other DNA sequences from this sample encode an identical CDR3 as well. The V gene is TRBV28, the J gene TRBJ1-2; no definite D call. The CDR3 length is 13 residues. V lost 2 bases and J lost 5, with 9 bases in between. Germline CDR1 reads MDHEN; CDR2 reads SYDVKM. CDR3 nucleotide sequence: TGTGCCAGCAGTTTAGGACGGGAGTATGGCTACACCTTC. The encoded protein is CASSLGREYGYTF.

This chain joins TRBV2 and TRBJ2-2; the D gene is possibly TRBD2 (5 bases). The CDR3 spans 16 residues. CDR1 is SNHLY and CDR2 is FYNNEI in the germline V gene. V was cut by 6 bases and J by 1 base, with 15 bases left in between. The CDR3 DNA sequence: TGTGCCAGCAGCCAGGACGGGGTACAGAACACCGGGGAGCTGTTTTTT. Its translation: CASSQDGVQNTGELFF.

This chain joins TRBV2 and TRBJ2-5; D may be TRBD1 (5 bases). Germline assignment: CDR1 SNHLY and CDR2 FYNNEI. The CDR3 has 12 amino acids. This CDR3 reads CAPSGYRETQYF. CDR3 DNA sequence: TGTGCTCCATCAGGGTATCGAGAGACCCAGTACTTC.

The gene calls are TRBV7-2 and TRBJ2-2, with D perhaps TRBD2 (6 bases). Germline CDR1 reads SGHTA; CDR2 reads FQGNSA. The CDR3 sequence is 17 residues long. The V end was cut by 2 bases, the J end by 3 bases, with 16 bases between. CDR3 DNA: TGTGCCAGCAGCTTAATATCTTCGGGAGTCGACACCGGGGAGCTGTTTTTT. It encodes CASSLISSGVDTGELFF.

The chain is built from TRBV27 and TRBJ2-2; 9 bases fit TRBD2. V trimming: 6 bases; J trimming: 4 bases; junction bases outside the gene matches: 6. Germline V gene sequence: CDR1 MNHEY, CDR2 SMNVEV (reference sequence). There are 15 residues in the CDR3. The chain's CDR3 is CASRGASGVTGELFF. CDR3 DNA: TGTGCCAGCAGGGGTGCTAGCGGGGTCACCGGGGAGCTGTTTTTT.

V is TRBV30 and J is TRBJ2-7; D perhaps matches TRBD1 (6 bases). The CDR3 loop spans 11 amino acids. Germline CDR1 is GTSNPN and CDR2 is SVGIG (reference sequence). The V and J ends lost 2 bases and 7 bases respectively, with 9 bases between them. CDR3 DNA sequence: TGTGCCTGGAGTTTGGGGGCGGAGCAGTACTTC. It yields the protein CAWSLGAEQYF. The full variable domain, with the rest looked up from reference TRBV30 and TRBJ2-7, is SQTIHQWPATLVQPVGSPLSLECTVEGTSNPNLYWYRQAAGRGLQLLFYSVGIGQISSEVPQNLSASRPQDRQFILSSKKLLLSDSGFYLCAWSLGAEQYFGPGTRLTVT.

This rearrangement joins TRBV27 to TRBJ2-6; D ambiguous. Germline V gene lookup returns CDR1 MNHEY and CDR2 SMNVEV (reference sequence). Trimming took off 1 base at V and 2 bases at J, with 3 bases between the two ends. The CDR3 extends over 14 amino acids. The CDR3 DNA sequence: TGTGCCAGCAGTTTATTCACTGGGGCCAACGTCCTGACTTTC. It encodes CASSLFTGANVLTF.

This clone has just one count. V and J are TRBV3-1 (or the pseudogene TRBV3-2) and TRBJ1-4, with D unresolved. CDR3 length: 14 residues. The germline V and J ends were trimmed by 4 bases and 4 bases, with 10 bases remaining between them. Germline CDR1 is LGHDT and CDR2 is YNNKEL (reference sequence). Here the CDR3 reads CASSPGLINEKLFF. In DNA, the CDR3 is TGTGCCAGCAGCCCAGGACTGATTAATGAAAAACTGTTTTTT.